This T cell receptor beta chain was sequenced in a study of PD-1 blockade in classical Hodgkin lymphoma. Produced via immunoSEQ multiplex PCR; TCRdb's table is partial and in-frame only. The sample shows 15,000 to 20,000 clones, approximately 85% of them seen only once. Noted time point: newly diagnosed, previously untreated cHL patient sample. Losses at the gene ends were 1 base for V and 2 bases for J; bases not matched to a gene: 7. Germline values: CDR1 LGHNA, CDR2 YNFKEQ. CDR3 length: 17 amino acids. The V and J genes are TRBV4-2 and TRBJ2-7; TRBD2 agrees at 11 bases. The TCR originated in a human donor with classical Hodgkin lymphoma. Sequenced input: peripheral blood mononuclear cells (PBMCs). The CDR3 region is CASSQGGTSGVPYEQYF. The CDR3 DNA is TGTGCCAGCAGCCAAGGAGGGACTAGCGGAGTACCCTACGAGCAGTACTTC.